The 20 T cell receptor beta chains listed next were all sequenced from one sample in a study of blood T cell repertoires in COVID-19. Repertoires were generated with immunoSEQ multiplex PCR, while TCRdb's copy carries only in-frame clones and drops some. The profile covers 200,000 to 250,000 clones, with 65% to 85% appearing a single time and 3% to 4% taken by the ten largest. Sequencing input: PBMCs or T cells enriched from blood (not recorded which). The receptors here all came from a woman aged 55-75 years who had recovered from COVID-19.

Only a few counts were recorded for this clone. V is TRBV28 and J is TRBJ1-2; 8 positions match TRBD1. CDR3 length: 17 amino acids. Germline CDR1 MDHEN, CDR2 SYDVKM. After removal of 5 bases from V and 4 bases from J, the junction contained 15 bases not matched to a gene. The CDR3: CASSPARFRGRVYGYTF. DNA for the CDR3: TGTGCCAGCAGTCCCGCTCGTTTCAGGGGGCGTGTCTATGGCTACACCTTC.

This rearrangement joins TRBV7-8 to TRBJ1-1, with 7 positions matching TRBD1. Germline CDR1 and CDR2: SGHVS and FQNEAQ. This CDR3 has 13 amino acids. Trimming took 4 bases from V and 3 from J; bases not matched to a gene: 2. CDR3 protein: CASSYQGDTEAFF. Here the CDR3 DNA reads TGTGCCAGCAGCTATCAGGGGGACACTGAAGCTTTCTTT.

J is TRBJ2-5 and V is TRBV9; 7 bases line up with TRBD1. J lost 4 bases, V lost 4 bases, and 13 bases had no gene match. Germline-derived CDR1 and CDR2 are SGDLS and YYNGEE. The CDR3 contains 16 residues. The CDR3 bases are TGTGCCAGCAGCCTCCACGGGCAGGGGGACGGAGAGACCCAGTACTTC. This gives the protein CASSLHGQGDGETQYF.

V gene TRBV12-5 combines with J gene TRBJ2-2; D gene unclear. V dropped 6 bases and J dropped 1 base, with 6 bases sitting between them. CDR3 size: 13 residues. The germline V gene has CDR1 LGHNT and CDR2 FRNRAP. CDR3 sequence (DNA): TGTGCTAGTGGAGCGCTGAACACCGGGGAGCTGTTTTTT. Its translation is CASGALNTGELFF.

The CDR3 DNA is TGTGCCAGCAGCTTCGACAGGGACTCGAAAGCTTTCTTT. Protein sequence: CASSFDRDSKAFF. V usage is TRBV11-3 and J usage is TRBJ1-1, with 7 bases aligning to TRBD1. With V trimmed by 3 bases and J by 9 bases, 7 bases remained unmatched. The germline gives CDR1 SGHNT, CDR2 YENEEA. The CDR3 contains 13 residues.

This sequence joins TRBV7-9 and TRBJ2-7; a weak D match, TRBD2 (5 bases). The CDR3 totals 14 residues. V lost 2 bases and J 2 bases, leaving 10 bases between the germline ends. Germline CDR1 SEHNR, CDR2 FQNEAQ (reference sequence). CDR3 residues: CASSLLEGTYEQYF. CDR3 sequence (DNA): TGTGCCAGCAGCTTACTAGAGGGTACCTACGAGCAGTACTTC.

The gene calls are TRBV11-1 and TRBJ2-5; the match to TRBD2 covers 11 bases. The V gene's germline CDR1 is SGHAT and CDR2 FQDESV (reference sequence). Trimming removed 2 bases from V and 5 bases from J; junction bases left unmatched: 4. The CDR3 is made up of 15 amino acids. The CDR3 DNA reads TGTGCCAGCAGCTTACTAGCGGGGGGATCGGAGACCCAGTACTTC. Translating it yields CASSLLAGGSETQYF.

Only a few counts were recorded for this clone. This sequence joins TRBV7-2 and TRBJ2-1, with D possibly being TRBD1 (6 bases). Germline CDR1 reads SGHTA; CDR2 reads FQGNSA. Trimming shortened V by 2 bases and J by 7 bases, and 18 bases separated the two germline ends. The CDR3 length is 16 residues. The CDR3 here is CASSLYSARGRNEQFF. Written as DNA, the CDR3 is TGTGCCAGCAGCTTATATTCAGCCAGGGGACGGAATGAGCAGTTCTTC.

This chain uses TRBV19 with TRBJ1-2, with TRBD1 identical over 10 bases. The ends lost 4 bases at V and 7 bases at J; junction bases unmatched: 6. Germline V gene data show CDR1 as LNHDA and CDR2 as SQIVND (reference sequence). The CDR3 length is 14 residues. CDR3 sequence: CASSTRQGAGGYTF. The DNA of the CDR3 is TGTGCCAGTAGTACCCGACAGGGGGCGGGTGGCTACACCTTC. Using reference TRBV19 and TRBJ1-2 for the parts outside the CDR3, the full variable domain is DGGITQSPKYLFRKEGQNVTLSCEQNLNHDAMYWYRQDPGQGLRLIYYSQIVNDFQKGDIAEGYSVSREKKESFPLTVTSAQKNPTAFYLCASSTRQGAGGYTFGSGTRLTVV.

The chain employs TRBV3-1 (or the pseudogene TRBV3-2) and TRBJ2-1; 7 positions match TRBD2. This CDR3 has 16 residues. In germline, CDR1 is LGHDT, CDR2 YNNKEL (reference sequence). The junction had 13 bases not matched to a gene; V was cut back by 4 bases and J by 7 bases. The CDR3 loop reads CASSRFTGGGVNEQFF. DNA of the CDR3: TGTGCCAGCAGCCGCTTTACGGGGGGAGGGGTTAATGAGCAGTTCTTC.

This clone showed up just once. This sequence joins TRBV20-1 and TRBJ2-7; possible D gene TRBD1, 5 bases. V shed 3 bases and J shed 0 bases, with 6 bases lying between them. CDR3 length equals 12 residues. Germline V gives CDR1 DFQATT, CDR2 SNEGSKA (reference sequence). For the CDR3, the DNA is TGCAGTGCTAGTAGGGGCTCCTACGAGCAGTACTTC. Its protein is CSASRGSYEQYF.

CDR3 amino acids: CASSISSGGANEQFF. The CDR3 bases are TGTGCCAGTAGTATCTCTAGCGGGGGGGCCAATGAGCAGTTCTTC. The rearrangement joins TRBV19 to TRBJ2-1, with TRBD2 matching over 12 bases. CDR1 is LNHDA, CDR2 SQIVND, per germline (reference sequence). This CDR3 contains 15 residues. Trimming removed 3 bases from V and 6 bases from J; junction bases left unmatched: 3.

The chain has TRBV7-2 and TRBJ1-4; no reliable D call. Germline-derived CDR1 and CDR2 are SGHTA and FQGNSA. Between the trimmed V and J ends, which lost 8 bases and 0 bases, there was a span of 7 bases. The CDR3 is made up of 13 amino acids. The CDR3 nucleotides are TGTGCCAGCGCAAGAGCAACTAATGAAAAACTGTTTTTT. This sequence encodes CASARATNEKLFF.

This chain connects TRBV11-3 to TRBJ2-7; tentatively, D is TRBD1 (6 bases). Germline V CDR1 and CDR2: SGHNT, YENEEA. The ends were cut back, 5 bases at V and 5 bases at J, with 10 bases in the middle. CDR3 size: 12 residues. The chain's CDR3 is CASSQQGHEQYF. In nucleotides, the CDR3 is TGTGCCAGCAGCCAACAGGGTCACGAGCAGTACTTC.

This chain connects TRBV2 to TRBJ1-1; TRBD1 agrees at 10 bases. V dropped 6 bases and J dropped 3; count of bases not matched to a gene: 13. CDR3 length equals 17 residues. The germline gives CDR1 SNHLY, CDR2 FYNNEI. In DNA, the CDR3 is TGTGCCAGCAGAGCCGGGACAGGGGATGGGGTCCACACTGAAGCTTTCTTT. Translating it yields CASRAGTGDGVHTEAFF.

The V and J genes are TRBV18 and TRBJ1-4; 9 bases map to TRBD1. This CDR3 is built from 13 residues. Per germline, CDR1 KGHSH and CDR2 LQKENI. Trimming removed 4 bases from V and 8 bases from J; junction bases left unmatched: 2. The CDR3 region has the DNA TGTGCCAGCTCACGCGGACAGGGGGAAAAACTGTTTTTT. Encoded protein: CASSRGQGEKLFF.

The V call is TRBV5-1, the J call TRBJ1-2; D is uncertain. V lost 4 bases to trimming and J lost 2 bases, with 12 bases between them. Germline V gene sequence: CDR1 SGHRS, CDR2 YFSETQ. CDR3 length: 14 amino acids. CDR3 residues: CASSPMAGNYGYTF. The CDR3, as DNA: TGCGCCAGCAGCCCCATGGCTGGCAACTATGGCTACACCTTC.

The chain carries TRBV27 and TRBJ1-2; 9 positions match TRBD1. Per the germline V gene, CDR1 is MNHEY and CDR2 is SMNVEV (reference sequence). J was trimmed by 5 bases and V by 0 bases; bases with no gene match: 7. The CDR3 sequence is 16 residues long. For the CDR3, the DNA is TGTGCCAGCAGTTTATCGGCCGGGACAGGGAAGTATGGCTACACCTTC. Translation: CASSLSAGTGKYGYTF.

The CDR3: CASSPGQGRGGELFF. The CDR3 DNA reads TGTGCCAGCAGCCCAGGACAGGGGAGGGGCGGGGAGCTGTTTTTT. V and J are TRBV11-1 and TRBJ2-2, with 9 nucleotides matching TRBD1. In germline, CDR1 is SGHAT, CDR2 FQDESV (reference sequence). J gave up 7 bases and V 5 bases, and 8 bases lay outside the gene matches. This CDR3 region has 15 residues.

About this clone: Other DNA sequences of this sample code for an identical CDR3. The chain carries TRBV2 and TRBJ1-5; D may be TRBD1 (5 bases). From germline, CDR1 is SNHLY and CDR2 FYNNEI. The CDR3 consists of 13 residues. V shed 2 bases and J shed 7 bases, with 9 bases lying between them. The chain's CDR3 is CASSETRAQPQHF. CDR3 nucleotides: TGTGCCAGCAGTGAAACCAGGGCGCAGCCCCAGCATTTT. The full variable domain, completed using reference TRBV2 and TRBJ1-5, is EPEVTQTPSHQVTQMGQEVILRCVPISNHLYFYWYRQILGQKVEFLVSFYNNEISEKSEIFDDQFSVERPDGSNFTLKIRSTKLEDSAMYFCASSETRAQPQHFGDGTRLSIL.